A selection of T cell receptor beta chains follows, all from one sample in a study of T cells in Graves' hyperthyroidism and ophthalmopathy. TCRdb passed the multiplex PCR reads through MiXCR, listing each CDR3 protein once. The data contain 690,000 or so distinct CDR3 sequences, under 20% of them singletons. Sequencing used blood. All receptors derive from a woman aged 45-65 years with Graves' hyperthyroidism that later progressed to Graves' ophthalmopathy. The CDR3 runs from the conserved cysteine through the conserved F or W. Each record gives: clone size, D gene, J gene, V gene, CDR3 protein, CDR3 DNA. A D gene is named only where the DNA matches it firmly. Rows give clone size only sometimes, using once, few, many, or a class for an expanded clone.

abundance: NA
d_gene: NA
j_gene: TRBJ2-5
v_gene: TRBV5-4
CDR3aa: CASSQDPRAGEETQYF
CDR3nt: TGCGCCAGCAGCCAAGATCCACGGGCAGGCGAAGAGACCCAGTACTTC

abundance: few
d_gene: NA
j_gene: TRBJ1-1
v_gene: TRBV9
CDR3aa: CASSPGSWGTEAFF
CDR3nt: TGTGCCAGCAGCCCGGGATCTTGGGGAACTGAAGCTTTCTTT

abundance: NA
d_gene: TRBD1
j_gene: TRBJ2-5
v_gene: TRBV2
CDR3aa: CASSGTVYQETQYF
CDR3nt: TGTGCCTCTTCCGGGACAGTGTACCAAGAGACCCAGTACTTC

abundance: few
d_gene: NA
j_gene: TRBJ1-1
v_gene: TRBV4-2
CDR3aa: CASSQETVGRVKAFF
CDR3nt: TGTGCCAGCAGCCAGGAGACGGTGGGGAGGGTTAAAGCTTTCTTT

abundance: NA
d_gene: NA
j_gene: TRBJ2-7
v_gene: TRBV3-2
CDR3aa: CASSQGNRARLEQYF
CDR3nt: TGTGCCAGCAGCCAAGGAAATAGAGCCCGCCTCGAGCAGTACTTC

abundance: NA
d_gene: NA
j_gene: TRBJ1-3
v_gene: TRBV12-3/TRBV12-4
CDR3aa: CASSHAGGNTIYF
CDR3nt: TGTGCCAGCAGCCACGCTGGTGGAAACACCATATATTTT

abundance: few
d_gene: NA
j_gene: TRBJ2-3
v_gene: TRBV9
CDR3aa: CASSAFEGRTDTQYF
CDR3nt: TGTGCCAGCAGCGCCTTTGAGGGCCGCACAGATACGCAGTATTTT

abundance: few
d_gene: NA
j_gene: TRBJ1-1
v_gene: TRBV7-8
CDR3aa: CASSLAILNTEAFF
CDR3nt: TGTGCCAGCAGCTTAGCGATCCTAAACACTGAAGCTTTCTTT

abundance: few
d_gene: NA
j_gene: TRBJ1-1
v_gene: TRBV11-3
CDR3aa: CASSPITTVAFF
CDR3nt: TGTGCCAGCAGCCCCATTACGACGGTGGCTTTCTTT

abundance: many
d_gene: TRBD1
j_gene: TRBJ1-6
v_gene: TRBV18
CDR3aa: CASSQGANSPLHF
CDR3nt: TGTGCCAGCTCGCAGGGGGCTAATTCACCCCTCCACTTT

abundance: many
d_gene: NA
j_gene: TRBJ1-5
v_gene: TRBV30
CDR3aa: CASRVLNQELDQPQHF
CDR3nt: TGTGCCTCAAGAGTTCTTAACCAGGAATTGGATCAGCCCCAGCATTTT

abundance: NA
d_gene: TRBD2
j_gene: TRBJ2-2
v_gene: TRBV29-1
CDR3aa: CSVAGGGKANTGELFF
CDR3nt: TGCAGCGTTGCGGGAGGGGGAAAAGCGAACACCGGGGAGCTGTTTTTT

abundance: many
d_gene: NA
j_gene: TRBJ2-3
v_gene: TRBV11-1
CDR3aa: CASSFVDTQYF
CDR3nt: TGTGCCAGCAGCTTTGTAGATACGCAGTATTTT

abundance: NA
d_gene: NA
j_gene: TRBJ1-4
v_gene: TRBV5-1
CDR3aa: CASSPGRQSTGELFF
CDR3nt: TGCGCCAGCAGCCCGGGTCGTCAATCAACGGGGGAACTGTTTTTT

abundance: many
d_gene: NA
j_gene: TRBJ1-5
v_gene: TRBV20-1
CDR3aa: CSARTAGQPQHF
CDR3nt: TGCAGTGCCCGGACGGCGGGTCAGCCCCAGCATTTT

abundance: few
d_gene: NA
j_gene: TRBJ1-4
v_gene: TRBV4-1
CDR3aa: CASSQAQYPSNEKLFF
CDR3nt: TGCGCCAGCAGCCAGGCCCAGTACCCGAGTAATGAAAAACTGTTTTTT

abundance: NA
d_gene: NA
j_gene: TRBJ2-7
v_gene: TRBV20-1
CDR3aa: CSARDPGRVPYEQYF
CDR3nt: TGCAGTGCTAGAGATCCGGGCAGGGTTCCCTACGAGCAGTACTTC

abundance: NA
d_gene: TRBD1
j_gene: TRBJ1-4
v_gene: TRBV9
CDR3aa: CASSARDRVNEKLFF
CDR3nt: TGTGCCAGCAGCGCCCGGGACAGGGTTAATGAAAAACTGTTTTTT

abundance: few
d_gene: TRBD2
j_gene: TRBJ2-3
v_gene: TRBV6-2/TRBV6-3
CDR3aa: CASSYDAGTSGGTSTDTQYF
CDR3nt: TGTGCCAGCAGTTACGACGCCGGGACTAGCGGGGGCACCTCCACAGATACGCAGTATTTT

abundance: few
d_gene: NA
j_gene: TRBJ1-5
v_gene: TRBV4-1
CDR3aa: CASSQDPFQPQHF
CDR3nt: TGCGCCAGCAGCCAAGACCCCTTTCAGCCCCAGCATTTT

abundance: NA
d_gene: NA
j_gene: TRBJ1-4
v_gene: TRBV29-1
CDR3aa: CSGTVNEKLFF
CDR3nt: TGCAGCGGGACAGTTAATGAAAAACTGTTTTTT

abundance: NA
d_gene: TRBD1
j_gene: TRBJ1-5
v_gene: TRBV19
CDR3aa: CASSERTGGDNQPQHF
CDR3nt: TGTGCCAGTAGTGAAAGGACAGGGGGCGACAATCAGCCCCAGCATTTT

abundance: NA
d_gene: TRBD1
j_gene: TRBJ1-1
v_gene: TRBV5-1
CDR3aa: CASSLAGGRATEAFF
CDR3nt: TGCGCCAGCAGCTTAGCAGGGGGAAGAGCCACTGAAGCTTTCTTT

abundance: few
d_gene: NA
j_gene: TRBJ2-1
v_gene: TRBV2
CDR3aa: CASSAARSYNEQFF
CDR3nt: TGTGCCAGCAGTGCAGCTCGCTCCTACAATGAGCAGTTCTTC

abundance: NA
d_gene: NA
j_gene: TRBJ1-2
v_gene: TRBV2
CDR3aa: CASSEGLRGSLYGYTF
CDR3nt: TGTGCCAGCAGTGAAGGACTAAGGGGAAGCCTCTATGGCTACACCTTC

abundance: many
d_gene: NA
j_gene: TRBJ2-7
v_gene: TRBV14
CDR3aa: CASSQVGRADLNEQYF
CDR3nt: TGTGCCAGCAGCCAAGTTGGCAGGGCGGATCTCAACGAGCAGTACTTC

abundance: many
d_gene: TRBD2
j_gene: TRBJ2-1
v_gene: TRBV3-1
CDR3aa: CASSQDSRLAGGRSYNEQFF
CDR3nt: TGTGCCAGCAGCCAAGACTCGCGGCTAGCGGGGGGCCGCTCCTACAATGAGCAGTTCTTC

abundance: few
d_gene: TRBD1
j_gene: TRBJ1-5
v_gene: TRBV27
CDR3aa: CASSLTGTPLAQHF
CDR3nt: TGTGCCAGCAGTTTGACAGGGACTCCATTGGCCCAGCATTTT

abundance: NA
d_gene: TRBD1
j_gene: TRBJ1-1
v_gene: TRBV5-1
CDR3aa: CASSLLGGASGNTEAFF
CDR3nt: TGCGCCAGCAGCTTGTTAGGGGGCGCATCAGGGAACACTGAAGCTTTCTTT

abundance: NA
d_gene: NA
j_gene: TRBJ2-3
v_gene: TRBV9
CDR3aa: CASSVVAQVDTQYF
CDR3nt: TGTGCCAGCAGCGTAGTAGCTCAGGTAGATACGCAGTATTTT

abundance: NA
d_gene: NA
j_gene: TRBJ2-7
v_gene: TRBV4-1
CDR3aa: CASSQGGRFGNEQYF
CDR3nt: TGCGCCAGCAGCCAAGGGGGCAGGTTTGGGAACGAGCAGTACTTC

abundance: NA
d_gene: NA
j_gene: TRBJ2-1
v_gene: TRBV28
CDR3aa: CASPPSRGSPGVQFF
CDR3nt: TGTGCCAGTCCCCCTTCTAGAGGTAGCCCGGGGGTTCAGTTCTTC

abundance: many
d_gene: TRBD2
j_gene: TRBJ2-5
v_gene: TRBV29-1
CDR3aa: CSVVRGGSGETQYF
CDR3nt: TGCAGCGTTGTGCGGGGGGGCTCGGGTGAGACCCAGTACTTC

abundance: many
d_gene: NA
j_gene: TRBJ2-1
v_gene: TRBV15
CDR3aa: CATSRDLRSSYNEQFF
CDR3nt: TGTGCCACCAGCAGAGATTTGAGGAGCTCCTACAATGAGCAGTTCTTC

abundance: NA
d_gene: NA
j_gene: TRBJ2-4
v_gene: TRBV28
CDR3aa: CASSLRGSTKNIQYF
CDR3nt: TGTGCCAGCAGCCTTCGCGGCAGCACCAAAAACATTCAGTACTTC

abundance: many
d_gene: NA
j_gene: TRBJ1-3
v_gene: TRBV5-1
CDR3aa: CASSSDTGPGNTIYF
CDR3nt: TGCGCCAGCAGCTCGGACACTGGCCCTGGAAACACCATATATTTT

abundance: many
d_gene: NA
j_gene: TRBJ1-1
v_gene: TRBV11-2
CDR3aa: CASSFFGQNTEAFF
CDR3nt: TGTGCCAGCAGCTTTTTTGGACAGAACACTGAAGCTTTCTTT

abundance: NA
d_gene: TRBD1
j_gene: TRBJ1-1
v_gene: TRBV29-1
CDR3aa: CSVQGDYTEAFF
CDR3nt: TGCAGCGTTCAGGGGGACTACACTGAAGCTTTCTTT

abundance: few
d_gene: NA
j_gene: TRBJ2-6
v_gene: TRBV3-1
CDR3aa: CASSQDWGTSGANVLTF
CDR3nt: TGTGCCAGCAGCCAAGACTGGGGCACCTCTGGGGCCAACGTCCTGACTTTC

abundance: many
d_gene: TRBD1
j_gene: TRBJ1-1
v_gene: TRBV20-1
CDR3aa: CSARDPGQGRTEAFF
CDR3nt: TGCAGTGCTAGAGATCCGGGACAGGGACGGACTGAAGCTTTCTTT

abundance: NA
d_gene: NA
j_gene: TRBJ2-7
v_gene: TRBV27
CDR3aa: CASSLQWSSYEQYF
CDR3nt: TGTGCCAGCAGTTTACAGTGGAGCTCCTACGAGCAGTACTTC

abundance: NA
d_gene: NA
j_gene: TRBJ2-3
v_gene: TRBV7-2
CDR3aa: CASSLGRTVDTQYF
CDR3nt: TGTGCCAGCAGCTTAGGGCGGACTGTAGATACGCAGTATTTT

abundance: few
d_gene: NA
j_gene: TRBJ1-2
v_gene: TRBV12-3/TRBV12-4
CDR3aa: CASSYSTASYGYTF
CDR3nt: TGTGCCAGCAGCTACTCCACCGCCTCCTATGGCTACACCTTC

abundance: NA
d_gene: NA
j_gene: TRBJ1-1
v_gene: TRBV6-1
CDR3aa: CASIFPGANTEAFF
CDR3nt: TGTGCCAGCATCTTCCCAGGGGCGAACACTGAAGCTTTCTTT

abundance: NA
d_gene: NA
j_gene: TRBJ1-5
v_gene: TRBV5-6
CDR3aa: CASSLQASPQPQHF
CDR3nt: TGTGCCAGCAGCTTGCAGGCCTCTCCTCAGCCCCAGCATTTT

abundance: many
d_gene: NA
j_gene: TRBJ2-3
v_gene: TRBV3-1
CDR3aa: CASSQAWGAYKATQYF
CDR3nt: TGTGCCAGCAGCCAAGCGTGGGGGGCATATAAGGCCACGCAGTATTTT

abundance: NA
d_gene: NA
j_gene: TRBJ1-2
v_gene: TRBV9
CDR3aa: CASSAPGGFGYTF
CDR3nt: TGTGCCAGCAGCGCCCCCGGAGGTTTTGGCTACACCTTC

abundance: few
d_gene: NA
j_gene: TRBJ1-5
v_gene: TRBV19
CDR3aa: CASKDRATSNQPQHF
CDR3nt: TGTGCCAGTAAAGACAGAGCCACTAGCAATCAGCCCCAGCATTTT

abundance: NA
d_gene: TRBD2
j_gene: TRBJ2-5
v_gene: TRBV11-3
CDR3aa: CASSLSSGRPQETQYF
CDR3nt: TGTGCCAGCAGCTTATCTAGCGGCCGGCCTCAAGAGACCCAGTACTTC

abundance: NA
d_gene: TRBD1
j_gene: TRBJ2-3
v_gene: TRBV27
CDR3aa: CASSLNRGIITDTQYF
CDR3nt: TGTGCCAGCAGTTTAAACAGGGGGATAATCACAGATACGCAGTATTTT

abundance: many
d_gene: NA
j_gene: TRBJ2-6
v_gene: TRBV6-2/TRBV6-3
CDR3aa: CASSYSKVSGANVLTF
CDR3nt: TGTGCCAGCAGTTACTCAAAGGTCTCTGGGGCCAACGTCCTGACTTTC

abundance: NA
d_gene: NA
j_gene: TRBJ1-1
v_gene: TRBV6-1
CDR3aa: CASTAVRTGLNTEAFF
CDR3nt: TGTGCCAGCACAGCAGTACGAACAGGGTTGAACACTGAAGCTTTCTTT

abundance: NA
d_gene: TRBD2
j_gene: TRBJ2-1
v_gene: TRBV5-1
CDR3aa: CASSLDPAGGLTWFF
CDR3nt: TGCGCCAGCAGCTTGGACCCAGCGGGGGGCCTAACGTGGTTCTTC

abundance: NA
d_gene: TRBD2
j_gene: TRBJ2-2
v_gene: TRBV6-2/TRBV6-3
CDR3aa: CASGWSSGVRAGELFF
CDR3nt: TGTGCCAGCGGTTGGTCTAGCGGGGTCCGGGCCGGGGAGCTGTTTTTT

abundance: NA
d_gene: NA
j_gene: TRBJ2-5
v_gene: TRBV7-9
CDR3aa: CASSPRSQRETQYF
CDR3nt: TGTGCCAGCAGCCCCCGTTCCCAAAGGGAGACCCAGTACTTC

abundance: many
d_gene: TRBD1
j_gene: TRBJ2-1
v_gene: TRBV6-5
CDR3aa: CASSYGVVGQVLGEQFF
CDR3nt: TGTGCCAGCAGTTACGGGGTCGTGGGACAGGTGCTCGGGGAGCAGTTCTTC

abundance: NA
d_gene: NA
j_gene: TRBJ1-5
v_gene: TRBV19
CDR3aa: CASSSVGGATPQHF
CDR3nt: TGTGCCAGTAGCTCGGTGGGGGGTGCGACGCCCCAGCATTTT

abundance: many
d_gene: TRBD1
j_gene: TRBJ2-1
v_gene: TRBV20-1
CDR3aa: CEPTGPYNEQFF
CDR3nt: TGCGAACCGACAGGGCCCTACAATGAGCAGTTCTTC